A single sample is the source of the 21 T cell receptor beta chains below, sequenced in a study of CXCR3-negative and CXCR3-positive naive CD8 T cells. General study findings and limits: Naive cells positive for CXCR3 carried more hydrophobic TRB CDR3s than CXCR3-negative ones.

Carrying UMI labels, the TRB cDNA libraries were prepared through 5' RACE. TCRdb reprocessed the 5' RACE reads, with one entry per CDR3 protein and no DNA. Recorded here are some 99,000 distinct CDR3 sequences; the top ten clones represent 0.85% to 1.4%. The antigens of these receptors remain unknown. Sequencing input: naive CXCR3+ CD8+ T cells from blood. Subset in this sample: CD45RO-CCR7+CD27+CD95- naive CD8+ T cells expressing CXCR3 (TNR3+). Receptors were obtained from a human donor in good health. Some clones in this sample may be carry-over from other donors' samples.

The gene calls are TRBV7-6 and TRBJ2-2. The length of the CDR3 is 16 residues. Per germline, CDR1 SGHVS and CDR2 FNYEAQ. CDR3 loop: CASSLIFPPNTGELFF.

The chain couples TRBV7-3 to TRBJ2-2; TCRdb designates TRBD1, a call that cannot be tested without DNA. The V gene's germline CDR1 is SGHTA and CDR2 FQGTGA. CDR3 size: 17 residues. CDR3: CASSLTPGLSDTGELFF.

This chain connects TRBV7-6 to TRBJ2-3; TCRdb lists TRBD1, though no DNA is available to test this call. The germline V gene encodes CDR1 SGHVS and CDR2 FNYEAQ. CDR3 length: 17 amino acids. CDR3 protein: CASSPRNRGGSPDTQYF.

The chain carries TRBV18 and TRBJ2-2. The V gene's germline CDR1 is KGHSH and CDR2 LQKENI. The CDR3 contains 18 residues. The chain's CDR3 is CASSPIGSANPNTGELFF.

The chain recombines TRBV7-3 with TRBJ2-1; the D call of TRBD2 rests on TCRdb alone, since no DNA is present to check it. The CDR3 is 18 amino acids. CDR1 is SGHTA, CDR2 FQGTGA, per germline. The CDR3 spells CASSPQATSGRTYNEQFF.

The chain recombines TRBV29-1 with TRBJ2-1; the D gene TCRdb calls, TRBD1, cannot be checked with no DNA. This CDR3 is built from 15 residues. Germline loops: CDR1 SQVTM, CDR2 ANQGSEA. The CDR3: CSAQGGGSSYNEQFF.

The rearrangement links TRBV12-3 or TRBV12-4 to TRBJ2-7; lacking DNA, the TRBD1 call made by TCRdb goes unchecked. This CDR3 region has 14 residues. Here the CDR3 reads CASSAGAVLYEQYF.

This rearrangement joins TRBV27 to TRBJ1-1; TCRdb's assignment of TRBD1 cannot be checked, as there is no DNA. Germline CDR1 and CDR2: MNHEY and SMNVEV (reference sequence). This CDR3 is 14 amino acids long. The CDR3 protein is CASSLVGVNTEAFF.

CDR3: CASSEKLRTGESSYEQYF. The rearrangement joins TRBV7-9 to TRBJ2-7; the D gene TCRdb calls, TRBD1, cannot be checked with no DNA. The germline V gene encodes CDR1 SEHNR and CDR2 FQNEAQ (reference sequence). The CDR3 extends over 18 amino acids. Full variable domain (outside the CDR3, taken from reference TRBV7-9 and TRBJ2-7): DTGVSQNPRHKITKRGQNVTFRCDPISEHNRLYWYRQTLGQGPEFLTYFQNEAQLEKSRLLSDRFSAERPKGSFSTLEIQRTEQGDSAMYLCASSEKLRTGESSYEQYFGPGTRLTVT.

The V and J genes are TRBV6-4 and TRBJ2-1. This CDR3 comprises 13 residues. Germline V gives CDR1 MRHNA, CDR2 SNTAGT. The CDR3 is CASSPYQGNEQFF.

The V and J genes are TRBV28 and TRBJ2-5; the TCRdb call, TRBD1, lacks DNA for checking. In germline, CDR1 is MDHEN, CDR2 SYDVKM. CDR3 size: 14 residues. The CDR3 reads CASSSLGVQETQYF. Looking up the rest from reference TRBV28 and TRBJ2-5 gives the full variable domain: DVKVTQSSRYLVKRTGEKVFLECVQDMDHENMFWYRQDPGLGLRLIYFSYDVKMKEKGDIPEGYSVSREKKERFSLILESASTNQTSMYLCASSSLGVQETQYFGPGTRLLVL.

This chain connects TRBV29-1 to TRBJ2-1. The length of the CDR3 is 13 residues. The germline CDR1 and CDR2 sequences are SQVTM and ANQGSEA. CDR3 protein: CSVEGSSYNEQFF.

The CDR3 protein is CASSQGSGIQETQYF. V is TRBV4-3 and J is TRBJ2-5; TCRdb calls TRBD2, which cannot be checked without DNA. CDR3 length equals 15 residues. Germline V gives CDR1 LGHNA, CDR2 YSLEER.

The V gene is TRBV7-8, the J gene TRBJ2-3; TCRdb picks TRBD1, but there is no DNA to check that call. CDR3 length: 16 amino acids. CDR1 is SGHVS and CDR2 is FQNEAQ in the germline V gene. This CDR3 is CASSSMTEHNTDTQYF.

This chain links TRBV29-1 with TRBJ1-2; TCRdb gives TRBD1 as the D gene, but with no DNA this cannot be confirmed. The CDR3 is made up of 14 amino acids. The germline gives CDR1 SQVTM, CDR2 ANQGSEA. This CDR3 is CSVADRGLGYGYTF.

The V call is TRBV5-5, the J call TRBJ2-7; the TCRdb call, TRBD2, lacks DNA for checking. In germline, CDR1 is SGHKS, CDR2 YYEKEE (reference sequence). This CDR3 has 17 amino acids. This CDR3 is CASSSSHTSVRSYEQYF.

The chain uses TRBV6-5 and TRBJ2-1. The CDR3 spans 14 residues. Germline CDR1 is MNHEY and CDR2 is SVGAGI. CDR3 sequence reads: CASSYSGSYNEQFF.

This sequence joins TRBV6-5 and TRBJ2-7; TCRdb designates TRBD1, a call that cannot be tested without DNA. Germline loops: CDR1 MNHEY, CDR2 SVGAGI. The CDR3 is made up of 12 amino acids. The CDR3 is CASSYSGGEQYF.

V usage is TRBV20-1 and J usage is TRBJ2-7. The germline gives CDR1 DFQATT, CDR2 SNEGSKA (reference sequence). The CDR3 loop spans 11 amino acids. The CDR3 sequence: CSAKEGYEQYF.

The J gene is TRBJ2-1, the V gene TRBV9. The CDR3 is 17 residues long. CDR1 and CDR2 (germline): SGDLS, YYNGEE. The CDR3 sequence is CASSVDFTGGSYNEQFF.

V is TRBV29-1 and J is TRBJ2-7. There are 12 residues in the CDR3. Per germline, CDR1 SQVTM and CDR2 ANQGSEA. The CDR3 spells CSAETGPYEQYF.